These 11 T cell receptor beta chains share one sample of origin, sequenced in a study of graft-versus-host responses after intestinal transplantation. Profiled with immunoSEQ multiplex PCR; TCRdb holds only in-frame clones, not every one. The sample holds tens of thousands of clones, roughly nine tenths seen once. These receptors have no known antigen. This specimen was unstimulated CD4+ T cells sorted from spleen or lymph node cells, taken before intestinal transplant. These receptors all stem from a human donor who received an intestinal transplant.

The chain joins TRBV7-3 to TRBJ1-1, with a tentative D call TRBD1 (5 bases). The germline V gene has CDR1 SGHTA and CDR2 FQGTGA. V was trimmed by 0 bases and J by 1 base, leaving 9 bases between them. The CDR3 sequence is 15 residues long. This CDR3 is CASSLTGGTNTEAFF. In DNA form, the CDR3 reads TGTGCCAGCAGCTTAACGGGGGGTACGAACACTGAAGCTTTCTTT.

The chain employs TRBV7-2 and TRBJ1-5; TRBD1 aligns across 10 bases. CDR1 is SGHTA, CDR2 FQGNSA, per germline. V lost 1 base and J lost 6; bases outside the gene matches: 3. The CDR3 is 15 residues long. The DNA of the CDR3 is TGTGCCAGCAGCTTAGGGGGGACAGGGGTTCAGCCCCAGCATTTT. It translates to CASSLGGTGVQPQHF.

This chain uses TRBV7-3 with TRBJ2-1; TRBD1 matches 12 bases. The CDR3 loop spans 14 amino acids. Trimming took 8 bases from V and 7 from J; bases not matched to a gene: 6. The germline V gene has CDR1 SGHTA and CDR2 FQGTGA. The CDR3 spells CASGDRGRGNEQFF. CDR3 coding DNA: TGTGCCAGCGGGGACAGGGGGCGTGGAAATGAGCAGTTCTTC.

The CDR3 DNA reads as TGCGCCAGCAGTGAGTCGACAGGAGGTGAGGGAGGCTACACCTTC. It specifies CASSESTGGEGGYTF. V usage is TRBV10-1 and J usage is TRBJ1-2; D possibly corresponds to TRBD1 (6 bases). The CDR3 consists of 15 residues. Deletions cut 0 bases from V and 8 bases from J, with 16 bases between. Germline values: CDR1 WNHNN, CDR2 SYGVQD (reference sequence).

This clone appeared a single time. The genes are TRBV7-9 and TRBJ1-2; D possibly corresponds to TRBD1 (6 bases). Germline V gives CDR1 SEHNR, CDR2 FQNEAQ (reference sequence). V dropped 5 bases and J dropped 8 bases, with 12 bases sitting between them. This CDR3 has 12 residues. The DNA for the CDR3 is TGTGCCAGCAGCCCCGATCAGGGGGGCTACACCTTC. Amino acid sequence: CASSPDQGGYTF. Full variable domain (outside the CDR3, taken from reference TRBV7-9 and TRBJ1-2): DTGVSQNPRHKITKRGQNVTFRCDPISEHNRLYWYRQTLGQGPEFLTYFQNEAQLEKSRLLSDRFSAERPKGSFSTLEIQRTEQGDSAMYLCASSPDQGGYTFGSGTRLTVV.

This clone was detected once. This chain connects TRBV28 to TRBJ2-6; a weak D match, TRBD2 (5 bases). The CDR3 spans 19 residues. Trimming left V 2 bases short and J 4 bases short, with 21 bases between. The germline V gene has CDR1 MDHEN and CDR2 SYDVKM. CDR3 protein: CASSLRGWSTPSGANVLTF. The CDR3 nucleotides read TGTGCCAGCAGTTTACGAGGGTGGAGTACCCCCTCCGGGGCCAACGTCCTGACTTTC.

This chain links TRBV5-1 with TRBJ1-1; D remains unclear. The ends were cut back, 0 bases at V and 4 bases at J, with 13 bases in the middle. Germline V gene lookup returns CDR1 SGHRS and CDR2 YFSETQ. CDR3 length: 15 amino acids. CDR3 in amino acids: CASSLEGRPSTEAFF. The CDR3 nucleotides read TGCGCCAGCAGCTTGGAAGGGAGGCCTAGCACTGAAGCTTTCTTT.

CDR3 DNA: TGCGCCAGCAGTGGGGTATGGGGGCGGTCAGATACGCAGTATTTT. Translating gives CASSGVWGRSDTQYF. The chain employs TRBV10-2 and TRBJ2-3, with D possibly matching TRBD1 (6 bases). CDR3 length: 15 amino acids. Trimming took off 4 bases at V and 4 bases at J, with 15 bases between the two ends. CDR1 and CDR2 (germline): WSHSY, SAAADI.

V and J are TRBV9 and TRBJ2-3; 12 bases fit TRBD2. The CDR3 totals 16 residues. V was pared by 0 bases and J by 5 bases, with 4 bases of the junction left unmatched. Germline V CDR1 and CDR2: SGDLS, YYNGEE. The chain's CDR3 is CASSVVPSGGGDTQYF. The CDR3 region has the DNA TGTGCCAGCAGCGTAGTACCTAGCGGGGGGGGAGATACGCAGTATTTT.

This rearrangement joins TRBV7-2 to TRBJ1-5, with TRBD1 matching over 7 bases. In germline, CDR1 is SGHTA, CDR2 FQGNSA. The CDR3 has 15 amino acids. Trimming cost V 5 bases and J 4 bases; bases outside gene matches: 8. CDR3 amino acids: CASSGRTGLNQPQHF. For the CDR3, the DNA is TGTGCCAGCAGCGGACGGACAGGCCTTAATCAGCCCCAGCATTTT.

Here the CDR3 DNA reads TGCGCCAGCAGCAGTGGGACAGGGGGAGATACGCAGTATTTT. It yields the protein CASSSGTGGDTQYF. The J gene is TRBJ2-3, the V gene TRBV5-1; TRBD1 agrees at 11 bases. Germline CDR1 and CDR2: SGHRS and YFSETQ. The CDR3 spans 14 residues. J lost 5 bases, V lost 4 bases, and 3 bases had no gene match.